This TCR beta chain came from a study of blood T cells in healthy people across ages. Regarding the study as a whole: Diversity of TCR beta per million T cells declined in a roughly linear way with age.

A second PCR of 7 to 11 cycles used a sample-barcoded 5' primer and a J-beta primer mix. TCRdb independently ran MiXCR on the 5' RACE reads; one entry per CDR3 protein. The table shows hundreds of thousands of distinct CDR3 sequences, with about 32% occurring only once. A remark on this clonotype: Its target is unknown.

The individuals who served as donors were healthy Caucasians living in Russia, aged roughly 6 to 100. Peripheral blood, around 9.4 milliliters per donor, was collected. Total RNA, at least 5.5 micrograms per sample, came from PBMCs. Germline V gene sequence: CDR1 SGHVS, CDR2 FQNEAQ. V gave up 1 base and J gave up 7 bases; unmatched junction bases: 9. This CDR3 has 17 residues. The chain employs TRBV7-8 and TRBJ1-6, with 8 bases lining up with TRBD1. The receptor was isolated from a woman aged 80 or over in good health. The sequenced sample was blood. CDR3 loop: CASSLGSGGAGNSPLHF. CDR3 nucleotide sequence: TGTGCCAGCAGCTTAGGGTCAGGGGGCGCAGGAAATTCACCCCTCCACTTT.